The 16 T cell receptor beta chains in this list originate from one sample, sequenced in a study of blood T cell repertoires in COVID-19. This table comes from immunoSEQ multiplex PCR, and its TCRdb copy is limited to in-frame clones, with some not included. The table lists 100,000 to 120,000 clones, about 76% of them singletons. The sample comprised peripheral blood. These receptors were collected from a woman in her 70s with acute or convalescent COVID-19.

This sequence joins TRBV28 and TRBJ1-2; no clear D gene. The CDR3 extends over 14 amino acids. Per germline, CDR1 MDHEN and CDR2 SYDVKM. V lost 6 bases to trimming and J lost 4 bases, with 15 bases between them. This CDR3 is CASRPPAGGYGYTF. The CDR3 bases are TGTGCCAGCAGGCCTCCCGCGGGAGGCTATGGCTACACCTTC.

A remark on this clone: The identical CDR3 is also encoded by other nucleotide sequences in the sample. The gene calls are TRBV27 and TRBJ2-1, with D possibly matching TRBD2 (5 bases). The CDR3 loop spans 12 amino acids. Germline V gene sequence: CDR1 MNHEY, CDR2 SMNVEV (reference sequence). Between the trimmed V and J ends, which lost 5 bases and 7 bases, there was a span of 9 bases. The CDR3 DNA sequence: TGTGCCAGCAGTCCCCCGGGAAATGAGCAGTTCTTC. Translating gives CASSPPGNEQFF.

This chain uses TRBV7-9 with TRBJ1-1; no clear D gene. Germline V lookup: CDR1 SEHNR, CDR2 FQNEAQ (reference sequence). Trimming took off 0 bases at V and 4 bases at J, with 12 bases between the two ends. This CDR3 region has 15 residues. In DNA, the CDR3 is TGTGCCAGCAGCTTAGCGGCAGGCCTGGCCACTGAAGCTTTCTTT. Residues: CASSLAAGLATEAFF.

The table lists this clone with many counts. V and J are TRBV6-2 or TRBV6-3 and TRBJ2-6; a possible D gene is TRBD2 (7 bases). The germline CDR1 and CDR2 sequences are MNHEY and SVGEGT. This CDR3 has 18 amino acids. Trimming took off 2 bases at V and 0 bases at J, with 14 bases between the two ends. CDR3 sequence: CASSYQLGGASGANVLTF. The CDR3, as DNA: TGTGCCAGCAGTTACCAACTAGGGGGGGCCTCTGGGGCCAACGTCCTGACTTTC.

The sample holds one count of this clone. This chain connects TRBV18 to TRBJ1-1; D gene ambiguous. The CDR3 length is 13 residues. V was shortened by 6 bases and J by 1 base, with 9 bases between the two germline ends. Germline V gives CDR1 KGHSH, CDR2 LQKENI. The CDR3: CASSREANTEAFF. The DNA for the CDR3 is TGTGCCAGCTCCCGAGAGGCGAACACTGAAGCTTTCTTT.

The chain couples TRBV3-1 (or the pseudogene TRBV3-2) to TRBJ1-2, with 7 bases matching TRBD1. Germline CDR1 LGHDT, CDR2 YNNKEL (reference sequence). The CDR3 loop spans 15 amino acids. V was pared by 1 base and J by 4 bases, with 6 bases of the junction left unmatched. In DNA, the CDR3 is TGTGCCAGCAGCCAAGTTAACCGGGACAGCTATGGCTACACCTTC. It yields the protein CASSQVNRDSYGYTF.

V gene TRBV18 combines with J gene TRBJ1-5, with D possibly matching TRBD1 (5 bases). The CDR3 consists of 14 residues. V shed 5 bases and J shed 4 bases, with 12 bases lying between them. Germline-derived CDR1 and CDR2 are KGHSH and LQKENI. The CDR3 region has the DNA TGTGCCAGCTCAATGGGCAGGGATAATCAGCCCCAGCATTTT. Translating it yields CASSMGRDNQPQHF.

V gene TRBV3-1 (or the pseudogene TRBV3-2) combines with J gene TRBJ2-5; D is uncertain. The germline V gene encodes CDR1 LGHDT and CDR2 YNNKEL (reference sequence). The CDR3 runs 12 residues. V lost 3 bases and J 4 bases, leaving 6 bases between the germline ends. CDR3 sequence: CASSQRRETQYF. For the CDR3, the DNA is TGTGCCAGCAGCCAGAGGCGAGAGACCCAGTACTTC.

This clone was counted a few times. This sequence joins TRBV7-2 and TRBJ2-1, with 8 bases fitting TRBD2. Germline CDR1 SGHTA, CDR2 FQGNSA. This CDR3 has 15 amino acids. V shed 5 bases, J shed 2 bases, and the junction held 5 bases outside the gene matches. The CDR3 DNA reads TGTGCCAGCAGCGCTACTAGCGGACCCTACAATGAGCAGTTCTTC. It encodes CASSATSGPYNEQFF. The variable domain in full, completed from reference TRBV7-2 and TRBJ2-1, reads GAGVSQSPSNKVTEKGKDVELRCDPISGHTALYWYRQSLGQGLEFLIYFQGNSAPDKSGLPSDRFSAERTGGSVSTLTIQRTQQEDSAVYLCASSATSGPYNEQFFGPGTRLTVL.

The rearrangement links TRBV30 to TRBJ1-1; TRBD1 agrees at 8 bases. The germline V gene has CDR1 GTSNPN and CDR2 SVGIG (reference sequence). The CDR3 covers 16 residues. V lost 1 base to trimming and J lost 0 bases; unmatched junction nucleotides: 7. The CDR3: CAWSGARGRLNTEAFF. DNA of the CDR3: TGTGCCTGGAGTGGAGCCAGGGGGCGGTTGAACACTGAAGCTTTCTTT.

In nucleotides, the CDR3 is TGTGCCTGGAGTAAGACGAGGACCTACTCTACAGGGGGAGGTCAGCCCCAGCATTTT. Protein product: CAWSKTRTYSTGGGQPQHF. The chain combines TRBV30 with TRBJ1-5; TRBD1 matches at 8 bases. Germline lookup yields CDR1 GTSNPN and CDR2 SVGIG (reference sequence). The CDR3 has 19 amino acids. The V segment lost 2 bases and the J segment 6 bases; nucleotides outside the gene matches: 21.

The rearrangement joins TRBV5-6 to TRBJ1-2, with 9 bases lining up with TRBD1. The trim removed 3 bases at V and 7 bases at J, leaving 7 bases unmatched. The germline V gene encodes CDR1 SGHDT and CDR2 YYEEEE. This CDR3 comprises 14 residues. CDR3 sequence reads: CASSWRTGGGGYTF. The CDR3 DNA sequence: TGTGCCAGCAGCTGGAGAACAGGGGGCGGTGGCTACACCTTC. Looking up the rest from reference TRBV5-6 and TRBJ1-2 gives the full variable domain: DAGVTQSPTHLIKTRGQQVTLRCSPKSGHDTVSWYQQALGQGPQFIFQYYEEEERQRGNFPDRFSGHQFPNYSSELNVNALLLGDSALYLCASSWRTGGGGYTFGSGTRLTVV.

This rearrangement joins TRBV6-5 to TRBJ1-5, with 8 bases matching TRBD1. Trimming removed 9 bases from V and 2 bases from J; junction bases left unmatched: 3. Per germline, CDR1 MNHEY and CDR2 SVGAGI. The CDR3 consists of 13 residues. CDR3 DNA sequence: TGTGCCAGTCAGGGGGCGGGCAATCAGCCCCAGCATTTT. Encoded protein: CASQGAGNQPQHF.

This chain connects TRBV5-1 to TRBJ1-1; a possible D gene is TRBD1 (6 bases). Germline CDR1 is SGHRS and CDR2 is YFSETQ. V gave up 0 bases and J gave up 2 bases, with 11 bases separating them. The CDR3 runs 15 residues. The CDR3 sequence: CASSLASGANTEAFF. CDR3 nucleotides: TGCGCCAGCAGCTTGGCCTCAGGGGCTAACACTGAAGCTTTCTTT.

V gene TRBV4-1 combines with J gene TRBJ2-7, with D maybe TRBD1 (6 bases). The CDR3 spans 14 residues. Germline V lookup: CDR1 MGHRA, CDR2 YSYEKL. Trimming pared 4 bases from V and 2 bases from J, leaving 12 bases between. DNA of the CDR3: TGCGCCAGCAGCCCATCGACAGGAACCTACGAGCAGTACTTC. Amino acid sequence: CASSPSTGTYEQYF.

The V call is TRBV18, the J call TRBJ1-2, with TRBD1 matching 8 bases. With 0 bases clipped from V and 4 bases from J, the junction kept 7 bases outside the gene matches. The CDR3 sequence is 16 residues long. Germline CDR1 reads KGHSH; CDR2 reads LQKENI. This chain's CDR3 is CASSPPGQESSYGYTF. The DNA of the CDR3 is TGTGCCAGCTCACCACCGGGACAGGAGTCATCCTATGGCTACACCTTC.